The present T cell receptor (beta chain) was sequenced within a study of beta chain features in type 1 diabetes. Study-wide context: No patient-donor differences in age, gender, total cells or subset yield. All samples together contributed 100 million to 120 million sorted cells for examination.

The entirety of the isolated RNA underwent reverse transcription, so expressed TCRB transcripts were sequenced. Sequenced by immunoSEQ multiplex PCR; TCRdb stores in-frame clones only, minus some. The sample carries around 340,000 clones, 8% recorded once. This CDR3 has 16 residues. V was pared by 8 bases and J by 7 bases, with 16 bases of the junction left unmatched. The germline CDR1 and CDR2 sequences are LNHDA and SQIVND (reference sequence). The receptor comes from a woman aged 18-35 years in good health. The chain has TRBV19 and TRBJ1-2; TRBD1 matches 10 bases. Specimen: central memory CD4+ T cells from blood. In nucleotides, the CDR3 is TGTGCCAGTCGAAGACAGGGGGCTTACCCGGTCGGTGGCTACACCTTC. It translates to CASRRQGAYPVGGYTF.